Below are 23 T cell receptor beta chains sequenced from a single sample in a study of T cells after yellow fever vaccination. MiXCR, applied by TCRdb to the 5' RACE reads, yields one record per CDR3 protein. The sample records a few hundred thousand distinct CDR3 sequences, around 6.8% being singletons. Specimen: PBMCs, collected more than 35 days after the first yellow fever vaccination. The receptor set was obtained from a man aged 18 to 30 who received the YFV17D yellow fever vaccine.

This clonotype was observed a handful of times. V gene TRBV6-2 or TRBV6-3 combines with J gene TRBJ2-5, with 8 bases that match TRBD2. Germline V CDR1 and CDR2: MNHEY, SVGEGT. The CDR3 consists of 16 residues. The V gene end was trimmed by 0 bases and the J gene end by 1 base; junction bases not matched to a gene: 4. CDR3 residues: CASSYSRTSGQETQYF. The CDR3 DNA is TGTGCCAGCAGTTACTCGCGCACTAGCGGCCAAGAGACCCAGTACTTC.

This clonotype was observed a few times. J is TRBJ2-1 and V is TRBV12-3 or TRBV12-4, with D unclear. This CDR3 region has 15 residues. V lost 3 bases and J 7 bases, leaving 16 bases between the germline ends. CDR3 sequence (DNA): TGTGCCAGCAGTTTGGGTCTAGTCGGTGTTAATGAGCAGTTCTTC. It translates to CASSLGLVGVNEQFF.

In its sample, this clonotype was seen a few times. The chain employs TRBV6-2 or TRBV6-3 and TRBJ2-3; TRBD2 matches at 14 bases. The CDR3 has 17 amino acids. In germline, CDR1 is MNHEY, CDR2 SVGEGT. The ends lost 5 bases at V and 0 bases at J; junction bases unmatched: 4. The CDR3: CASSIGTSGRSTDTQYF. The CDR3 DNA reads TGTGCCAGCAGTATAGGGACTAGCGGGAGAAGCACAGATACGCAGTATTTT.

This clonotype was seen only a few times. The chain links TRBV13 to TRBJ2-7; 10 bases are shared with TRBD2. Germline lookup yields CDR1 PRHDT and CDR2 FYEKMQ (reference sequence). The CDR3 contains 14 residues. The J segment lost 2 bases and the V segment lost 6 bases, leaving 4 bases of the junction unmatched. In DNA, the CDR3 is TGTGCCAGCAGAATAGCGGGGGGCGCCTACGAGCAGTACTTC. It is translated as CASRIAGGAYEQYF.

The chain employs TRBV6-5 and TRBJ1-2, with 7 positions matching TRBD1. This CDR3 comprises 14 residues. From germline, CDR1 is MNHEY and CDR2 SVGAGI. Losses at the gene ends were 0 bases for V and 7 bases for J; bases not matched to a gene: 5. As DNA, the CDR3 is TGTGCCAGCAGTTACTCTACAGGGGTTGCTGGCTACACCTTC. Its translation: CASSYSTGVAGYTF.

This clonotype was detected a few times. The V gene is TRBV15, the J gene TRBJ1-2; D unresolved. There are 14 residues in the CDR3. Germline CDR1 and CDR2: LNHNV and YYDKDF (reference sequence). Trimming pared 1 base from V and 4 bases from J, leaving 10 bases between. The DNA of the CDR3 is TGTGCCACCAGCAGAGTGGGAGAAGTCTATGGCTACACCTTC. Translating gives CATSRVGEVYGYTF.

This clonotype was found a few times. The CDR3 sequence is CASSQEQGAGSGANVLTF. As DNA, the CDR3 is TGTGCCAGCAGCCAAGAACAGGGGGCGGGCTCTGGGGCCAACGTCCTGACTTTC. The chain uses TRBV4-2 and TRBJ2-6; 9 bases are a match to TRBD1. After removal of 0 bases from V and 0 bases from J, the junction contained 3 bases not matched to a gene. The CDR3 has 18 amino acids. Germline loops: CDR1 LGHNA, CDR2 YNFKEQ.

This clonotype was recorded many times. This chain joins TRBV5-4 and TRBJ2-2, with TRBD2 as a possible D gene (6 bases). V lost 1 base and J 0 bases, leaving 19 bases between the germline ends. Per germline, CDR1 SGHNT and CDR2 YYREEE (reference sequence). CDR3 length equals 19 residues. The CDR3 loop is CASSLSSASVLPNTGELFF. CDR3 sequence (DNA): TGTGCCAGCAGCTTGTCCTCGGCTAGCGTCCTCCCGAACACCGGGGAGCTGTTTTTT.

This CDR3 reads CASSLGVRNTEAFF. The CDR3 nucleotides are TGCGCCAGCAGCTTAGGGGTCCGGAACACTGAAGCTTTCTTT. J is TRBJ1-1 and V is TRBV5-1; D is possibly TRBD1 (5 bases). CDR3 length: 14 amino acids. The V gene lost 2 bases and the J gene lost 1 base, with 9 bases spanning the gap. Looked up from germline, CDR1 is SGHRS and CDR2 is YFSETQ.

This clonotype has at least ten counts. The chain couples TRBV29-1 to TRBJ2-5; 8 bases match TRBD2. Trimming at V came to 4 bases and at J to 5 bases, leaving 6 bases not matched to a gene. Germline lookup yields CDR1 SQVTM and CDR2 ANQGSEA. CDR3 length: 13 residues. The DNA for the CDR3 is TGCAGCGTTGTAGGACTAGCTTGGGAGACCCAGTACTTC. It encodes CSVVGLAWETQYF.

This clonotype was observed a handful of times. The chain links TRBV11-2 to TRBJ2-3; tentative D call: TRBD2 (6 bases). Germline loops: CDR1 SGHAT, CDR2 FQNNGV. Trimming pared 0 bases from V and 4 bases from J, leaving 11 bases between. CDR3 size: 15 residues. The CDR3 sequence: CASSLDPGSPDTQYF. The DNA for the CDR3 is TGTGCCAGCAGCTTAGACCCCGGGAGTCCAGATACGCAGTATTTT.

This clonotype has more than one count but fewer than ten. The chain combines TRBV10-3 with TRBJ2-2; D remains ambiguous. CDR1 ENHRY and CDR2 SYGVKD come from the germline V gene. V lost 4 bases to trimming and J lost 10 bases, with 7 bases between them. The CDR3 spans 11 residues. In nucleotides, the CDR3 is TGTGCCATCAGTGCCGACGTGGAGCTGTTTTTT. It specifies CAISADVELFF.

The J gene is TRBJ2-3, the V gene TRBV11-2; 7 nucleotides align to TRBD1. The CDR3 runs to 15 residues. Per the germline V gene, CDR1 is SGHAT and CDR2 is FQNNGV. J was trimmed by 9 bases and V by 1 base; bases with no gene match: 10. In nucleotides, the CDR3 is TGTGCCAGCAGCTTAGGACAGGGCCCCCCGGAGACGCAGTATTTT. It codes for CASSLGQGPPETQYF.

Details on this clonotype: A much bigger clone sits one base away, suggesting this may be a read error. V is TRBV3-1 and J is TRBJ2-3; 9 nucleotides match TRBD2. CDR1 and CDR2 (germline): LGHDT, YNNKEL (reference sequence). The CDR3 length is 15 residues. CDR3 region: CATSPTSGVTDTQYF. For the CDR3, the DNA is TGTGCCACCAGCCCGACTAGCGGAGTCACAGATACGCAGTATTTT.

CDR3 loop: CASSGGWGNTDTQYF. CDR3 nucleotides: TGCGCCAGCAGCGGAGGGTGGGGAAACACAGATACGCAGTATTTT. V gene TRBV5-1 combines with J gene TRBJ2-3; perhaps TRBD2 as D (6 bases). Germline V gene sequence: CDR1 SGHRS, CDR2 YFSETQ. The CDR3 sequence is 15 residues long. V lost 4 bases to trimming and J lost 2 bases, with 14 bases between them.

This clonotype was counted only a few times. This chain connects TRBV12-3 or TRBV12-4 to TRBJ2-4; D uncertain. The V and J ends lost 8 bases and 7 bases respectively, with 12 bases between them. The CDR3 sequence is 12 residues long. CDR3 sequence: CASSGFVNIQYF. CDR3 bases: TGTGCCAGCTCTGGGTTTGTCAACATTCAGTACTTC.

With respect to this clonotype: A much larger clone lies one base from this, so it may be a read error. It is likely a read error, because the conserved phenylalanine at the end of the CDR3 is missing. This chain uses TRBV29-1 with TRBJ2-7; D gene unclear. CDR1 SQVTM and CDR2 ANQGSEA come from the germline V gene. V was shortened by 4 bases and J by 0 bases, with 10 bases between the two germline ends. CDR3 length: 13 amino acids. The CDR3 reads CSVGTTDSYEQYS. The CDR3 region has the DNA TGCAGCGTTGGGACGACTGACTCCTACGAGCAGTACTCC.

There are many counts of this clonotype. The chain recombines TRBV7-6 with TRBJ2-7; D unclear. The CDR3 sequence is 17 residues long. V dropped 5 bases and J dropped 1 base, with 21 bases sitting between them. The germline gives CDR1 SGHVS, CDR2 FNYEAQ. The CDR3 coding sequence is TGTGCCAGCAGCCCCCCCCATGGCGTAGGGCGATCCTACGAGCAGTACTTC. It yields the protein CASSPPHGVGRSYEQYF.

This clonotype has more than one count but fewer than ten. The chain joins TRBV5-1 to TRBJ2-5; 8 positions agree with TRBD1. The CDR3 spans 16 residues. Germline loops: CDR1 SGHRS, CDR2 YFSETQ. The V and J ends lost 1 base and 2 bases, in that order; junction bases with no gene match: 7. CDR3: CASSLRGTGIQETQYF. The CDR3 coding sequence is TGCGCCAGCAGCTTGAGAGGGACAGGAATACAAGAGACCCAGTACTTC.

V usage is TRBV6-1 and J usage is TRBJ2-1, with 8 bases matching TRBD1. Germline V gene data show CDR1 as MNHNS and CDR2 as SASEGT. CDR3 length equals 19 residues. V lost 9 bases, J lost 0 bases, and 19 bases stayed unmatched. CDR3 region: CARRSPRTGSESSYNEQFF. The DNA of the CDR3 is TGTGCCAGGAGAAGTCCGAGGACAGGGTCCGAATCCTCCTACAATGAGCAGTTCTTC.

The gene calls are TRBV5-1 and TRBJ2-2, with a tentative D call TRBD2 (6 bases). The germline V gene has CDR1 SGHRS and CDR2 YFSETQ. The V end lost 0 bases, the J end lost 4 bases, and 13 bases lay between the germline ends. The CDR3 totals 16 residues. The CDR3 DNA reads TGCGCCAGCAGCTTGGCCGCCGGGGGTCGCACCGGGGAGCTGTTTTTT. Translating gives CASSLAAGGRTGELFF.

This clonotype was counted only a few times. This rearrangement joins TRBV7-9 to TRBJ2-6, with D hard to call. The V end lost 2 bases, the J end lost 1 base, and 9 bases lay between the germline ends. The CDR3 is made up of 16 amino acids. The germline V gene encodes CDR1 SEHNR and CDR2 FQNEAQ (reference sequence). The CDR3 is CASSLYWLSGANVLTF. The CDR3 nucleotides are TGTGCCAGCAGCTTATATTGGCTTTCTGGGGCCAACGTCCTGACTTTC.

The rearrangement joins TRBV27 to TRBJ1-5, with 7 positions matching TRBD1. The germline V gene encodes CDR1 MNHEY and CDR2 SMNVEV (reference sequence). The trim removed 1 base at V and 6 bases at J, leaving 12 bases unmatched. This CDR3 comprises 17 residues. CDR3 amino acids: CASSLWGITGDVQPQHF. DNA of the CDR3: TGTGCCAGCAGTTTATGGGGGATTACAGGGGACGTTCAGCCCCAGCATTTT.